A selection of T cell receptor beta chains follows, all from one sample in a study of blood T cells in healthy people across ages. TCRdb ran MiXCR on the 5' RACE reads and lists one entry per CDR3 protein. This table has approximately 1,700,000 distinct CDR3 sequences, more than 35% appearing once. The source material was blood. Receptor source: a human donor in good health. Each CDR3 is given with its conserved first and last residue. The order of the fields is V gene, D gene, clone size, J gene, CDR3 DNA, CDR3 protein. D genes are given only for firm matches. Size is stated for part of the rows, as once, few or many counts, or as a class when the clone is expanded.

>TRBV7-2|NA|NA|TRBJ1-4
TGTGCCAGCAGCCCCGCGGGGGGAGTGTTTGGACTGTTTTTT
CASSPAGGVFGLFF
>TRBV7-9|NA|many|TRBJ2-6
TGCGCCAGCAGCTCCTTCTCTGGGGCCAACGTCCTGACTTTC
CASSSFSGANVLTF
>TRBV12-3/TRBV12-4|NA|few|TRBJ2-5
TGTGCCAGCAGTCCGGGACGTAGACAAGAGACCCAGTACTTC
CASSPGRRQETQYF
>TRBV7-9|NA|NA|TRBJ2-5
TGTGTCAGCAGCCCCTGGTCGGGGGTAGAGACCCAGTACTTC
CVSSPWSGVETQYF
>TRBV11-2|NA|NA|TRBJ2-1
TGTGCCAGCAAAATGGCGGGGTTCTACAATGAGCAGTTCTTC
CASKMAGFYNEQFF
>TRBV4-1|NA|NA|TRBJ1-1
TGCGCCAGCAGCCCGTTCCGCGGGGGCCTAGAAGCTTTCTTT
CASSPFRGGLEAFF
>TRBV5-5|NA|NA|TRBJ1-5
TGTGCCAGCAGCTTGGAGCAGGGGATCCCTAATCAGCCCCAGCATTTT
CASSLEQGIPNQPQHF
>TRBV28|NA|NA|TRBJ2-7
TGTGCCGGCAGTTTGGCGGACTACGAGCAGTACTTC
CAGSLADYEQYF
>TRBV7-3|NA|few|TRBJ2-1
TGTGCCAGCAGCTTAATAGGGGCCGGGGGTGAGCAGTTCTTC
CASSLIGAGGEQFF
>TRBV7-9|TRBD1|few|TRBJ1-4
TGTGCCAGCAGCCCCGGACAGGGGCGCCGAGTAGGTGAAAAACTGTTTTTT
CASSPGQGRRVGEKLFF
>TRBV6-2/TRBV6-3|NA|NA|TRBJ1-6
TGTGCCAGCAGCGCGGCGGGCTCCTATAATTCACCCCTCCACTTT
CASSAAGSYNSPLHF
>TRBV5-1|NA|NA|TRBJ1-1
TGCGCCAGCATACCAGAACAGGGAACAGCTTTCTTT
CASIPEQGTAFF
>TRBV25-1|NA|NA|TRBJ1-6
TGTGCCAGCAGTGTACAGGGCAGGGCTTCACCCCTCCACTTT
CASSVQGRASPLHF
>TRBV15|NA|many|TRBJ2-1
TGTGCCACCAGCAGAAACTCGGGGGATACGGATGAGCAGTTCTTC
CATSRNSGDTDEQFF
>TRBV20-1|TRBD2|few|TRBJ2-3
TGCAGTGCTAGAGATCCGGGCGGGGGGGCGCCAGATACGCAGTATTTT
CSARDPGGGAPDTQYF
>TRBV12-3/TRBV12-4|NA|NA|TRBJ1-1
TGTGCCAGCAGTCCCGCGGGGAGGTTGAACACTGAAGCTTTCTTT
CASSPAGRLNTEAFF
>TRBV10-3|NA|NA|TRBJ2-2
TGTGCCATCAGTGGGGAGAGTGGAGCTTCTGTCACCGGGGAGCTGTTTTTT
CAISGESGASVTGELFF
>TRBV4-3|TRBD1|NA|TRBJ2-7
TGCGCCAGCAGCCAATCCATGGGGGACAGGAGTTACGAGCAGTACTTC
CASSQSMGDRSYEQYF
>TRBV29-1|NA|NA|TRBJ2-3
TGCAGCGTTGAGGGGGATGCCACAGATACGCAGTATTTT
CSVEGDATDTQYF